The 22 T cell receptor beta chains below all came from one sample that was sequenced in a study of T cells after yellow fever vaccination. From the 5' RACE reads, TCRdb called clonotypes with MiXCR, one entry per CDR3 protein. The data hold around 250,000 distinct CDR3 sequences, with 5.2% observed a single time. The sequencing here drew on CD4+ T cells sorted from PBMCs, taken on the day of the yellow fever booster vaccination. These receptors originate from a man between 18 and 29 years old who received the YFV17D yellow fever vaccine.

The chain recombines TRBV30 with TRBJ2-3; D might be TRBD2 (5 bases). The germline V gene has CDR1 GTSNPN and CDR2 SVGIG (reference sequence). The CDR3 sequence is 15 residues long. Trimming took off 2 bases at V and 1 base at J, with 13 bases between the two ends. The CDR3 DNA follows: TGTGCCTGGAGTCCCCCCGGGATTCGCACAGATACGCAGTATTTT. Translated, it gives CAWSPPGIRTDTQYF.

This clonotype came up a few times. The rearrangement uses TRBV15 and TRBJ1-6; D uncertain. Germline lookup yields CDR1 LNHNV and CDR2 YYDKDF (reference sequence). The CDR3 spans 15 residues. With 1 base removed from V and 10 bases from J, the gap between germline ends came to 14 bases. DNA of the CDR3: TGTGCCACCAGCAGAGGTAGGCAGGAAGGATCACCCCTCCACTTT. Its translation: CATSRGRQEGSPLHF.

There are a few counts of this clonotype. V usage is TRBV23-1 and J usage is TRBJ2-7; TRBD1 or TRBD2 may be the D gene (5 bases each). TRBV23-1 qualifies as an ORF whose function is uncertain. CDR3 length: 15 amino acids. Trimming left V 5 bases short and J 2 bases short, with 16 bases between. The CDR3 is CASSTGTGPAYEQYF. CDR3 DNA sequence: TGCGCCAGCAGTACCGGTACGGGACCAGCCTACGAGCAGTACTTC.

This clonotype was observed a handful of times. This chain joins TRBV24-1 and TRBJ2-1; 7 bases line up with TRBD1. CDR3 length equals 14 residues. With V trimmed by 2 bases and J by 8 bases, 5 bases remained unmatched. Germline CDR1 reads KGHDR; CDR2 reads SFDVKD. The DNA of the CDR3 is TGTGCCACCAGTGATTCAGGGGGTTGGGATGAGCAGTTCTTC. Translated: CATSDSGGWDEQFF.

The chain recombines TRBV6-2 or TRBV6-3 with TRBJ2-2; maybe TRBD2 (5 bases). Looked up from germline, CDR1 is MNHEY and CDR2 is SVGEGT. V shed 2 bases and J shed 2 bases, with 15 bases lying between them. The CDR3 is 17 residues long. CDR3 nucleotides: TGTGCCAGCAGTTACGGCCGGGGATCGAGCAACACCGGGGAGCTGTTTTTT. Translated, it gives CASSYGRGSSNTGELFF.

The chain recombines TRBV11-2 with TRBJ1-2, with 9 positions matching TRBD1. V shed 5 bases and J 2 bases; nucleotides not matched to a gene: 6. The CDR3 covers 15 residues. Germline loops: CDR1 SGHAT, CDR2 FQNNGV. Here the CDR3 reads CASSPNRGRNYGYTF. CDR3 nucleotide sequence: TGTGCCAGCAGCCCGAACAGGGGGCGGAACTATGGCTACACCTTC.

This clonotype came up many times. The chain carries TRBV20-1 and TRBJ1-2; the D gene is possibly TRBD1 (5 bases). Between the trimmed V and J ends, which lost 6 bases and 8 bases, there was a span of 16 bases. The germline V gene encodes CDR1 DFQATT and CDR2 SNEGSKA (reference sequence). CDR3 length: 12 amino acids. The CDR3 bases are TGCAGTGCCAGGGCCCTTCCATGGGGCTACACCTTC. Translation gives CSARALPWGYTF.

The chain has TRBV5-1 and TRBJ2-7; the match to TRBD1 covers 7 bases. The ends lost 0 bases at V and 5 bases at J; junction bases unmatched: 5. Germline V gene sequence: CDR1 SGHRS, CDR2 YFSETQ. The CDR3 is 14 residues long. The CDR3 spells CASSLEGAGNEQYV. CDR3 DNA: TGCGCCAGCAGCTTGGAGGGGGCAGGAAACGAGCAGTACGTC.

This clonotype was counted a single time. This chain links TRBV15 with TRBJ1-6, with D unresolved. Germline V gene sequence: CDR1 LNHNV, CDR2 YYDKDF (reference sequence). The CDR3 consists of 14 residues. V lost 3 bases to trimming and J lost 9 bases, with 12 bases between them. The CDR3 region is CATSRKDRGSPLHF. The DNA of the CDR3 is TGTGCCACCAGCAGGAAGGACCGAGGTTCACCCCTCCACTTT.

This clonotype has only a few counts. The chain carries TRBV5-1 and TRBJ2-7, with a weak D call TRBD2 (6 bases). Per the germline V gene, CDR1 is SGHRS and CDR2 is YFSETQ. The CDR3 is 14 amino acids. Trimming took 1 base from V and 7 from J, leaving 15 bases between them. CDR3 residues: CASSLRSGLEEQYF. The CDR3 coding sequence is TGCGCCAGCAGCTTGCGTAGCGGCCTGGAAGAGCAGTACTTC. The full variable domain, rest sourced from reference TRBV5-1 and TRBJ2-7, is KAGVTQTPRYLIKTRGQQVTLSCSPISGHRSVSWYQQTPGQGLQFLFEYFSETQRNKGNFPGRFSGRQFSNSRSEMNVSTLELGDSALYLCASSLRSGLEEQYFGPGTRLTVT.

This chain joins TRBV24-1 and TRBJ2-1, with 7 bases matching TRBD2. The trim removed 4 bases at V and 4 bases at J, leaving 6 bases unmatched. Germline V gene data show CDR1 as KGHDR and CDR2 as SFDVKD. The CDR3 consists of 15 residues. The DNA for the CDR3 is TGTGCCACCAGTGACCCCACTAGCGATTACAATGAGCAGTTCTTC. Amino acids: CATSDPTSDYNEQFF.

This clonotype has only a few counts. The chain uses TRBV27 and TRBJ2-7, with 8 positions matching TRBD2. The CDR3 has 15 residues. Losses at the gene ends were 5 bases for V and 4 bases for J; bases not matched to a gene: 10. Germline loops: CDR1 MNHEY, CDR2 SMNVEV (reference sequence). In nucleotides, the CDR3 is TGTGCCAGCAGTAACCGGGGGGGCCCCTATTACGAGCAGTACTTC. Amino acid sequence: CASSNRGGPYYEQYF.

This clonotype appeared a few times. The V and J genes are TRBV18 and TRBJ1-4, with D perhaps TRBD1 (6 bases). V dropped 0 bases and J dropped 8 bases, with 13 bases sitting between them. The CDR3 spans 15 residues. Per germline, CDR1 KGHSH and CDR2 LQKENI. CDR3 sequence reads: CASSPPMGAREKLFF. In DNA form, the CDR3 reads TGTGCCAGCTCACCACCGATGGGGGCACGGGAAAAACTGTTTTTT.

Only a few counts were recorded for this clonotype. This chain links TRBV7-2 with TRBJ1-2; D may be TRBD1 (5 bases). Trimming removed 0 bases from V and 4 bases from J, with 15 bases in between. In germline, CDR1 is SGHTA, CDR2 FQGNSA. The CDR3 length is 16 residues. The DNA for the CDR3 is TGTGCCAGCAGCTTAGCGGGGATGGGGCTCGGCTATGGCTACACCTTC. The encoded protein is CASSLAGMGLGYGYTF.

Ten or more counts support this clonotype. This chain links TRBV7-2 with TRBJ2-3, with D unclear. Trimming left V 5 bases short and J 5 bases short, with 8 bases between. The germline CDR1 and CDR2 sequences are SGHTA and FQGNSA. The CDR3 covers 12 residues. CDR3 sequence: CASSLALDTQYF. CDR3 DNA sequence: TGTGCCAGCAGCCTGGCCCTAGATACGCAGTATTTT.

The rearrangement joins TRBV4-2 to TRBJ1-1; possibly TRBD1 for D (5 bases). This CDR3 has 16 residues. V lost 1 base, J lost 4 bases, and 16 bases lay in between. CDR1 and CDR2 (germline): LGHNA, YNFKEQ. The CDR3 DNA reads TGTGCCAGCAGCCAAGCCCAAACTGGGGGGAGCACTGAAGCTTTCTTT. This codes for CASSQAQTGGSTEAFF.

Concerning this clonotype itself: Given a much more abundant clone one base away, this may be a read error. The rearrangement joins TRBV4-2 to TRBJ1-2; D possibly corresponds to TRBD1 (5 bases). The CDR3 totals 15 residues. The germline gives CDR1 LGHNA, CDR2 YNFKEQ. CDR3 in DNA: TGTGCCAGCAGCCAAGGACAGTTAGCTAACTATGGCTGCACCTTC. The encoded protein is CASSQGQLANYGCTF.

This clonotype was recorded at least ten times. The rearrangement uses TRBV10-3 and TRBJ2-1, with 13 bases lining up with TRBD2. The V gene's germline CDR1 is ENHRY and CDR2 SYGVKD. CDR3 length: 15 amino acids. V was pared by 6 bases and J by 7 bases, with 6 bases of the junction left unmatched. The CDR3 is CAISRTSGGVNEQFF. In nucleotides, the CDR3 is TGTGCCATCAGCCGCACTAGCGGGGGGGTGAATGAGCAGTTCTTC.

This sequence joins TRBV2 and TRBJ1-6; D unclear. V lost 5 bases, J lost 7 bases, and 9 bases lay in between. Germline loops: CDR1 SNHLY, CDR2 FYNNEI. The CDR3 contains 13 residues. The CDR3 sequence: CASSRELNSPLHF. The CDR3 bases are TGTGCCAGCAGTAGGGAATTGAATTCACCCCTCCACTTT.

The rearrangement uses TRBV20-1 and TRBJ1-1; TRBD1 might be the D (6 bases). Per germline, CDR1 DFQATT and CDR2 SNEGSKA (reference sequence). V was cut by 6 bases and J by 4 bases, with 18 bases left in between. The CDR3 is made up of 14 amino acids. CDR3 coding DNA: TGCAGTGCCAGCAATACAGGGATTGTCACTGAAGCTTTCTTT. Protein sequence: CSASNTGIVTEAFF.

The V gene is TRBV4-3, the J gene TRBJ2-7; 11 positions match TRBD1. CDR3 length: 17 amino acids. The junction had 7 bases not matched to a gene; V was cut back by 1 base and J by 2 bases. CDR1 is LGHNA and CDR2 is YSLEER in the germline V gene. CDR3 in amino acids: CASSQVLGGQGAYEQYF. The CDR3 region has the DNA TGCGCCAGCAGCCAAGTTTTGGGGGGACAGGGGGCCTACGAGCAGTACTTC.

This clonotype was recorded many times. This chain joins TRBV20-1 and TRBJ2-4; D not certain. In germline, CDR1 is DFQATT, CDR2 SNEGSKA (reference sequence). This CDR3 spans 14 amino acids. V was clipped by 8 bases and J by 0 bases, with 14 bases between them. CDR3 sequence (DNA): TGCAGTACCCCTCCAGGCATAGCCAAAAACATTCAGTACTTC. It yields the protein CSTPPGIAKNIQYF.